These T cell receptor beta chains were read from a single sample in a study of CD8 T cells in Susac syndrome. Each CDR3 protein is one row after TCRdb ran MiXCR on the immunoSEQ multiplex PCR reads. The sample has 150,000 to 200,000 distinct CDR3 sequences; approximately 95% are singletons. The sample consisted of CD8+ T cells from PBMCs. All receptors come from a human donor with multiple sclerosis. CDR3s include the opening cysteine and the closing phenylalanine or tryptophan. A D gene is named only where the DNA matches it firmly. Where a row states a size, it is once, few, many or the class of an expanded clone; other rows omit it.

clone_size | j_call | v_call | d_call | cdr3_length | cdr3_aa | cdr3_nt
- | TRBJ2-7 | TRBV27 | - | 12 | CASSLLGSEQYF | TGTGCCAGCAGTTTACTCGGGAGCGAGCAGTACTTC
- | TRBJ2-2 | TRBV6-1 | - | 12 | CASSEHPGELFF | TGTGCCAGCAGCGAGCATCCCGGGGAGCTGTTTTTT
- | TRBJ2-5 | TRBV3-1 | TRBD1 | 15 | CASSSNRDRGETQYF | TGTGCCAGCAGCTCCAACCGGGACAGGGGAGAGACCCAGTACTTC
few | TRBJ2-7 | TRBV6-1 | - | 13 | CASSDRGSYEQYF | TGTGCCAGCAGTGATCGGGGCTCCTACGAGCAGTACTTC
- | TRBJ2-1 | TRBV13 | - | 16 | CASSLEGGGPYNEQFF | TGTGCCAGCAGCTTAGAGGGAGGCGGTCCCTACAATGAGCAGTTCTTC
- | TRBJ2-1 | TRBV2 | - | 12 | CASMGGPNEQFF | TGTGCCAGCATGGGGGGGCCTAATGAGCAGTTCTTC
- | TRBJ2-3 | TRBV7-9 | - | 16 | CASSLQVPRAGDTQYF | TGTGCCAGCAGCTTACAAGTTCCTCGGGCGGGCGATACGCAGTATTTT
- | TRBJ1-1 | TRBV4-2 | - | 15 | CASSQAYRENTEAFF | TGTGCCAGCAGCCAAGCCTACAGGGAAAACACTGAAGCTTTCTTT
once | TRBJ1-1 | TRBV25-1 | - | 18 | CASSDKREGWTMNTEAFF | TGTGCCAGCAGTGATAAGAGGGAGGGTTGGACGATGAACACTGAAGCTTTCTTT
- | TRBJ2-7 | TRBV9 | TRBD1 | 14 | CASSPGQWPYEQYF | TGTGCCAGCAGCCCGGGACAGTGGCCCTACGAGCAGTACTTC
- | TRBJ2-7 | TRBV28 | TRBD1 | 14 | CASRPGQDTYEQYF | TGTGCCAGCAGGCCAGGACAGGACACCTACGAGCAGTACTTC
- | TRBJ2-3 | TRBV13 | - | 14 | CASSLGGVTDTQYF | TGTGCCAGCAGCTTAGGGGGGGTCACAGATACGCAGTATTTT
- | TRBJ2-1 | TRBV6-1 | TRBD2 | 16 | CASSPTSGGVMDEQFF | TGTGCCAGCAGCCCGACGAGCGGGGGGGTAATGGATGAGCAGTTCTTC
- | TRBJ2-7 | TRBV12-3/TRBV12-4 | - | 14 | CASSPGTNPYEQYF | TGTGCCAGCAGCCCCGGGACCAACCCCTACGAGCAGTACTTC
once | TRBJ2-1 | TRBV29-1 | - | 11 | CSVEGSNEQFF | TGCAGCGTTGAAGGGTCGAATGAGCAGTTCTTC
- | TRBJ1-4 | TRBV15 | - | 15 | CATSSRLGGNEKLFF | TGTGCCACCAGCTCTCGATTAGGGGGGAATGAAAAACTGTTTTTT
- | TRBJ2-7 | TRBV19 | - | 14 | CASSAGQRAYEQYF | TGTGCCAGTAGTGCGGGACAGCGAGCCTACGAGCAGTACTTC
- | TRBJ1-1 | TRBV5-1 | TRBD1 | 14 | CASSWTGKNTEAFF | TGCGCCAGCAGCTGGACAGGGAAGAACACTGAAGCTTTCTTT
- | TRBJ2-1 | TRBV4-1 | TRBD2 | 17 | CASSQEGRGSSYNEQFF | TGCGCCAGCAGCCAAGAAGGGCGGGGGAGCTCCTACAATGAGCAGTTCTTC
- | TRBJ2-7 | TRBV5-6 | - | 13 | CASTLDRSYEQYF | TGTGCCAGCACCCTGGACCGATCCTACGAGCAGTACTTC
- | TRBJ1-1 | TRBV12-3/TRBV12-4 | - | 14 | CASSPLRPNTEAFF | TGTGCCAGCAGTCCCCTCCGACCCAACACTGAAGCTTTCTTT
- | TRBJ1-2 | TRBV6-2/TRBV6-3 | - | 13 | CASSPFLTDGYTF | TGTGCCAGCAGCCCCTTTCTCACAGATGGCTACACCTTC
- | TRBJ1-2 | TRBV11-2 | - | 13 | CASSLDPEGSYTF | TGTGCCAGCAGCTTAGACCCTGAGGGAAGCTACACCTTC
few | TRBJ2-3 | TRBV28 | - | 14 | CASSLGQSTDTQYF | TGTGCCAGCAGTTTGGGACAAAGCACAGATACGCAGTATTTT
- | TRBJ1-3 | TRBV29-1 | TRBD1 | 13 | CSVGQGGGNTIYF | TGCAGCGTGGGACAGGGCGGAGGAAACACCATATATTTT
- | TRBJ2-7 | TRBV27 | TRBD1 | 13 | CASSRQGPYEQYF | TGTGCCAGCAGTCGACAGGGACCGTACGAGCAGTACTTC
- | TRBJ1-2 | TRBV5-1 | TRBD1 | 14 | CASSLDRGRYGYTF | TGCGCCAGCAGCTTGGACAGGGGGAGGTATGGCTACACCTTC
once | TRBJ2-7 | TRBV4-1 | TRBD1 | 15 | CASSQPDRVSNEQYF | TGCGCCAGCAGCCAACCCGACAGGGTTTCCAACGAGCAGTACTTC
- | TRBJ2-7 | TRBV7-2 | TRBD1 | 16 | CASSLALGQGPYEQYF | TGTGCCAGCAGCTTAGCGCTTGGACAGGGACCCTACGAGCAGTACTTC
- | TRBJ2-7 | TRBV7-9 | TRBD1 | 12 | CASSFAGGEQYF | TGTGCCAGCAGCTTCGCAGGGGGCGAGCAGTACTTC
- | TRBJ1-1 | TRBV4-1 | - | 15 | CASSQDPLGWTEAFF | TGCGCCAGCAGCCAAGATCCTCTAGGGTGGACTGAAGCTTTCTTT
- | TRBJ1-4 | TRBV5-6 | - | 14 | CASSLGQPNEKLFF | TGTGCCAGCAGCTTGGGACAGCCTAATGAAAAACTGTTTTTT
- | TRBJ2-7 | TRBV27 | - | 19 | CASSLQASSLHHGIYEQYF | TGTGCCAGCAGTTTGCAGGCCTCCTCATTACACCACGGAATCTACGAGCAGTACTTC
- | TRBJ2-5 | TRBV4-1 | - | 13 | CASSQARVETQYF | TGCGCCAGCAGCCAAGCGAGAGTTGAGACCCAGTACTTC
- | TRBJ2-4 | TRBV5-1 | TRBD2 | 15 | CASSLGLAGRNIQYF | TGCGCCAGCAGCTTGGGGTTAGCGGGGAGAAACATTCAGTACTTC
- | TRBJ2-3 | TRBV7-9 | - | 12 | CASSISKDTQYF | TGTGCCAGCAGCATATCCAAAGATACGCAGTATTTT
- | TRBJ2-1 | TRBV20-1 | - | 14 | CSARGGNSYNEQFF | TGCAGTGCTAGAGGTGGGAACTCCTACAATGAGCAGTTCTTC
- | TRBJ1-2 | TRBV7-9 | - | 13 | CASRPSGIDGYTF | TGTGCCAGCAGACCTTCAGGGATCGATGGCTACACCTTC
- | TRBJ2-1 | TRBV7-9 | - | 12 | CAGETSIGEQFF | TGTGCCGGCGAGACTAGTATAGGTGAGCAGTTCTTC
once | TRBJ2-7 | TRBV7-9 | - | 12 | CASSREGGQEYF | TGTGCCAGCAGCCGCGAAGGAGGTCAGGAGTACTTC
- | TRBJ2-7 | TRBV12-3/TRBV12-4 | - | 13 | CASSLEQNYEQYF | TGTGCCAGCAGTTTAGAGCAGAACTACGAGCAGTACTTC
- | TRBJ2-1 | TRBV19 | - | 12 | CASSPGGYEQFF | TGTGCCAGTAGTCCAGGGGGGTATGAGCAGTTCTTC
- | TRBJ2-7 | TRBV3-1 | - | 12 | CASSFKTREQYF | TGTGCCAGCAGCTTCAAGACACGCGAGCAGTACTTC
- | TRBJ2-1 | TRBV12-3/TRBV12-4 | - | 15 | CATLKGNLEGNEQFF | TGTGCCACCCTCAAGGGGAATCTGGAGGGCAATGAGCAGTTCTTC
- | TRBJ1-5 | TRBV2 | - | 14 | CASSEVHPLTPQHF | TGTGCCAGCAGTGAAGTACACCCATTGACGCCCCAGCATTTT
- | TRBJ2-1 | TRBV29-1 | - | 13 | CSVPLSSYNEQFF | TGCAGCGTTCCGCTAAGCTCCTACAATGAGCAGTTCTTC
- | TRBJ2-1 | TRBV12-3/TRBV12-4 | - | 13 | CASSPTGSQGKFF | TGTGCCAGCAGCCCCACCGGGAGTCAGGGGAAGTTCTTC
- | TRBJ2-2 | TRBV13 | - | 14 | CASRWGGDTGELFF | TGTGCCAGCAGATGGGGCGGAGACACCGGGGAGCTGTTTTTT
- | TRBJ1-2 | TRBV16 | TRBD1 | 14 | CASSQSDRSYGYTF | TGTGCCAGCAGCCAATCGGACAGGTCCTATGGCTACACCTTC
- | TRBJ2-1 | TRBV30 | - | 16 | CAWSVQWRPSYNEQFF | TGTGCCTGGAGTGTACAATGGCGGCCCTCCTACAATGAGCAGTTCTTC
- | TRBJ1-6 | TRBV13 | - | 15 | CASSLTGFWNSPLHF | TGTGCCAGCAGCTTAACAGGGTTTTGGAATTCACCCCTCCACTTT
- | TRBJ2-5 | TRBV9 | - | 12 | CASSADEETQYF | TGTGCCAGCAGCGCAGACGAAGAGACCCAGTACTTC
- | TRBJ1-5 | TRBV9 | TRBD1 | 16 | CASSAGTGGLNQPQHF | TGTGCCAGCAGCGCGGGGACAGGGGGCCTCAATCAGCCCCAGCATTTT
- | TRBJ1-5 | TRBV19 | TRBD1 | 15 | CASSIQGGGYQPQHF | TGTGCCAGTAGTATCCAGGGGGGAGGGTACCAGCCCCAGCATTTT